The 9 T cell receptor beta chains given below trace back to one sample, sequenced in a study of cytomegalovirus exposure and HLA in healthy donors. Use of 60 Vbeta and 13 Jbeta primers characterized the PCR. Clones were read by immunoSEQ multiplex PCR, and TCRdb kept only the in-frame ones, dropping some. The sample holds 120,000 to 150,000 clones, around 75% seen once. The sample taken for sequencing was PBMCs. These receptors were taken from a woman in her twenties or thirties in good health and CMV-seronegative.

The chain carries TRBV2 and TRBJ2-2; D is possibly TRBD1 (6 bases). CDR1 and CDR2 (germline): SNHLY, FYNNEI. V was pared by 5 bases and J by 2 bases, with 9 bases between. The CDR3 is 14 amino acids. CDR3 bases: TGTGCCAGCAGTCCGGGACAAAACACCGGGGAGCTGTTTTTT. Translating it yields CASSPGQNTGELFF. The full variable domain, rest sourced from reference TRBV2 and TRBJ2-2, is EPEVTQTPSHQVTQMGQEVILRCVPISNHLYFYWYRQILGQKVEFLVSFYNNEISEKSEIFDDQFSVERPDGSNFTLKIRSTKLEDSAMYFCASSPGQNTGELFFGEGSRLTVL.

The J gene is TRBJ2-3, the V gene TRBV7-8, with D possibly TRBD2 on 6 matching bases. Germline loops: CDR1 SGHVS, CDR2 FQNEAQ. The V end was cut by 4 bases, the J end by 3 bases, with 17 bases between. The CDR3 sequence is 16 residues long. The CDR3 loop is CASSSRRLALTDTQYF. DNA of the CDR3: TGTGCCAGCAGCTCCCGGAGGCTAGCGTTAACAGATACGCAGTATTTT.

In its sample, this clone was seen a few times. V and J are TRBV27 and TRBJ2-2, with TRBD2 matching over 7 bases. The junction had 5 bases not matched to a gene; V was cut back by 7 bases and J by 3 bases. The CDR3 extends over 14 amino acids. In germline, CDR1 is MNHEY, CDR2 SMNVEV (reference sequence). The DNA of the CDR3 is TGTGCCAGCATATCGGGGGGATACACCGGGGAGCTGTTTTTT. Translation: CASISGGYTGELFF.

The rearrangement uses TRBV6-6 and TRBJ1-4; tentatively, D is TRBD1 (5 bases). The CDR3 is made up of 14 amino acids. V gave up 2 bases and J gave up 6 bases, with 10 bases separating them. Germline CDR1 reads MNHNY; CDR2 reads SVGAGI (reference sequence). The DNA for the CDR3 is TGTGCCAGCAGTTACGCGGGACCGGATGAAAAACTGTTTTTT. Encoded protein: CASSYAGPDEKLFF.

The V call is TRBV5-1, the J call TRBJ1-4; TRBD1 aligns across 7 bases. The CDR3 consists of 15 residues. Trimming at V came to 3 bases and at J to 1 base, leaving 3 bases not matched to a gene. CDR1 is SGHRS and CDR2 is YFSETQ in the germline V gene. The CDR3 sequence: CASSYYRGTNEKLFF. CDR3 in DNA: TGCGCCAGCAGCTACTACAGGGGAACTAATGAAAAACTGTTTTTT.

This clone was seen a handful of times. The chain uses TRBV18 and TRBJ1-5; TRBD1 is a possible D gene (6 bases). Germline assignment: CDR1 KGHSH and CDR2 LQKENI. Trimming stripped 3 bases from V and 0 bases from J, with 9 bases between. The CDR3 runs 15 residues. The CDR3 nucleotides are TGTGCCAGCTCACCCCCAGGGGTTAGCAATCAGCCCCAGCATTTT. Its translation: CASSPPGVSNQPQHF.

This chain connects TRBV2 to TRBJ2-7, with D unresolved. CDR1 is SNHLY and CDR2 is FYNNEI in the germline V gene. CDR3 length: 14 residues. Trimming removed 8 bases from V and 1 base from J, with 15 bases in between. CDR3 coding DNA: TGTGCCAGCGGCCTCGAGACACAATCCTACGAGCAGTACTTC. Protein: CASGLETQSYEQYF.

This chain connects TRBV7-9 to TRBJ2-1, with 8 positions matching TRBD2. Germline trimming cut 1 base from V and 0 bases from J; bases unmatched to any gene: 5. CDR1 is SEHNR and CDR2 is FQNEAQ in the germline V gene (reference sequence). The CDR3 length is 17 residues. CDR3 sequence (DNA): TGTGCCAGCAGCTTAGGAGGACTAGCTGGCTCCTACAATGAGCAGTTCTTC. Protein: CASSLGGLAGSYNEQFF.

The table lists this clone with a few counts. Here the CDR3 DNA reads TGTGCCAGCAGCCAGGTGCGGGACTCGGTTTACGAGCAGTACTTC. It is translated as CASSQVRDSVYEQYF. The chain links TRBV4-2 to TRBJ2-7; D is possibly TRBD2 (6 bases). CDR3 length equals 15 residues. Per the germline V gene, CDR1 is LGHNA and CDR2 is YNFKEQ. The V and J ends lost 3 bases and 4 bases respectively, with 16 bases between them.